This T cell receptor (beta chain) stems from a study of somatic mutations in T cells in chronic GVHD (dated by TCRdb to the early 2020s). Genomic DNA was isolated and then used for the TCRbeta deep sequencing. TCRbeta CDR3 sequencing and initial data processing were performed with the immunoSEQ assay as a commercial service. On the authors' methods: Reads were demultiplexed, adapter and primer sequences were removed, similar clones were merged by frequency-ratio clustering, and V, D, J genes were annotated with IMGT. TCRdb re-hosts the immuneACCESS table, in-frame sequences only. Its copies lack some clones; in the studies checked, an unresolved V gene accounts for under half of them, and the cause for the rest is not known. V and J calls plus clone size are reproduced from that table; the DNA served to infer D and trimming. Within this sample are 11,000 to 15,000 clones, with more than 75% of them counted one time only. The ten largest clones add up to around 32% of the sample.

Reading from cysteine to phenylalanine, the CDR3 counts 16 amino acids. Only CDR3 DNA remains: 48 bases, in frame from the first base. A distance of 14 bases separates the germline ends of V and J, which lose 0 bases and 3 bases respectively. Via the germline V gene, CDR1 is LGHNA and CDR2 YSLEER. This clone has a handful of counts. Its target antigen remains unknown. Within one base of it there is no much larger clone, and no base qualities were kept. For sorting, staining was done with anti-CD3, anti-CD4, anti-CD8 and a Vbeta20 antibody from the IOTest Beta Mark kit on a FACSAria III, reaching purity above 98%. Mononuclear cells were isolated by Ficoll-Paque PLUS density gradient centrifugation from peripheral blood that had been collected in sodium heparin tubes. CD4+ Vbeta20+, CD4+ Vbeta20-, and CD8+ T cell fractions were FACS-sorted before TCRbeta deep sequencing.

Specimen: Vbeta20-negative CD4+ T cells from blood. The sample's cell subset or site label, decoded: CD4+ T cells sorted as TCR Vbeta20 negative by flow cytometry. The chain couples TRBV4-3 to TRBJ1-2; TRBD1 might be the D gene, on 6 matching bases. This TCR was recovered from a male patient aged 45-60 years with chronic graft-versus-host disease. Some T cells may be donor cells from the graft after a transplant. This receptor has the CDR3 CASSQDRGAGHYGYTF. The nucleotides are TGCGCCAGCAGCCAAGATCGGGGGGCAGGACACTATGGCTACACCTTC.